This T cell receptor beta chain comes out of a study of blood T cell repertoires in COVID-19. Across the study: The samples span acute and convalescent COVID-19 from the United States, Italy and Spain. PBMCs, B-cell-depleted T cells, or T cells provided the cDNA or gDNA that made up the material.

Original processing notes: Amplification of reference gene primers provided the estimated nucleated cell counts. Profiling relied on immunoSEQ multiplex PCR, and the TCRdb table lists in-frame clones only, not all of them. V and J calls and clone size are those listed in that table; D and trimming were worked out from the DNA. The profile covers under 55,000 clones, with less than 90% appearing a single time and about 2.4% taken by the ten largest. The receptor was isolated from a man in his forties or fifties with acute or convalescent COVID-19. The sample comprised peripheral blood.

CDR3 in amino acids: CATLAARGNEQFF. CDR3 DNA: TGTGCCACCTTAGCGGCACGAGGCAATGAGCAGTTCTTC. The chain recombines TRBV10-3 with TRBJ2-1, with a possible D match to TRBD2 (6 bases). Trimming left V 10 bases short and J 6 bases short, with 16 bases between. The V gene's germline CDR1 is ENHRY and CDR2 SYGVKD. The CDR3 sequence is 13 residues long.